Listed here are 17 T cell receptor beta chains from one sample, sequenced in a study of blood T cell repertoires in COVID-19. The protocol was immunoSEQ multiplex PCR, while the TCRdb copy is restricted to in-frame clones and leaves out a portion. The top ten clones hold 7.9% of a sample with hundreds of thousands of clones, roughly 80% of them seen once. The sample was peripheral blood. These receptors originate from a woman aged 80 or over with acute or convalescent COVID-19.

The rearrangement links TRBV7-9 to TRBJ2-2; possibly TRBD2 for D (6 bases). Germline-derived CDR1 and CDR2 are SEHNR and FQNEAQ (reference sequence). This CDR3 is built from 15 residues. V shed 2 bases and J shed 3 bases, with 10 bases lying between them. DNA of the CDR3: TGTGCCAGCAGCTTATTCGGAGGGGACACCGGGGAGCTGTTTTTT. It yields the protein CASSLFGGDTGELFF.

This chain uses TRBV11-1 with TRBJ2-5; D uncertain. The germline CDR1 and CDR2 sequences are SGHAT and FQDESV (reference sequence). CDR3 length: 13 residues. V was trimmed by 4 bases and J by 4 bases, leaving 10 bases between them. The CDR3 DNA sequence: TGTGCCAGCAGCTACTTCCCGGGAGAGACCCAGTACTTC. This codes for CASSYFPGETQYF.

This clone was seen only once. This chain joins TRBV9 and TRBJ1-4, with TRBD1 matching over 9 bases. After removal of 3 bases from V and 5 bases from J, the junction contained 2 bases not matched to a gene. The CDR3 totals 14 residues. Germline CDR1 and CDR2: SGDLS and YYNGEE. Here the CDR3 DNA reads TGTGCCAGCAGCGCGGACAGGGGAAATGAAAAACTGTTTTTT. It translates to CASSADRGNEKLFF.

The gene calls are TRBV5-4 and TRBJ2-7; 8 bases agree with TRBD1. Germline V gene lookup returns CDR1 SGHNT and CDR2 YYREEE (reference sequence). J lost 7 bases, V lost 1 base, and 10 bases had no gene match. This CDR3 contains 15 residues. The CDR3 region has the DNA TGTGCCAGCAGCTTGTTCTGGTCAGGGGGCACTGAGCAGTACTTC. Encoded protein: CASSLFWSGGTEQYF.

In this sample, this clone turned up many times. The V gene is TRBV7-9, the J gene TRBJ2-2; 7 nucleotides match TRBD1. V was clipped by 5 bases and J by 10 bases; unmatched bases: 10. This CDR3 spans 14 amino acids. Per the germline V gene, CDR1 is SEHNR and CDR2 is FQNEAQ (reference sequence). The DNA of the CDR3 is TGTGCCAGCAGCAAAGACAGGGCGTCCATGGAGCTGTTTTTT. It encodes CASSKDRASMELFF. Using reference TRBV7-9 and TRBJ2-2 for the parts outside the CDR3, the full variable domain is DTGVSQNPRHKITKRGQNVTFRCDPISEHNRLYWYRQTLGQGPEFLTYFQNEAQLEKSRLLSDRFSAERPKGSFSTLEIQRTEQGDSAMYLCASSKDRASMELFFGEGSRLTVL.

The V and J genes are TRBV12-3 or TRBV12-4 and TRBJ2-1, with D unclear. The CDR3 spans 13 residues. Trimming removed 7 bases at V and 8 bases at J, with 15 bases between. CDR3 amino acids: CASTRLEDYEQFF. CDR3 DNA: TGTGCCAGCACTCGGTTAGAGGATTATGAGCAGTTCTTC.

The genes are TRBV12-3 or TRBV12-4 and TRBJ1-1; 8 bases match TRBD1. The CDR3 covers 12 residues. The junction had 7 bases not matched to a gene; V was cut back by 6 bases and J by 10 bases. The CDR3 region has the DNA TGTGCCAGCAGGCCTACAGGGGGGAGAGCTTTCTTT. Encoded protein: CASRPTGGRAFF.

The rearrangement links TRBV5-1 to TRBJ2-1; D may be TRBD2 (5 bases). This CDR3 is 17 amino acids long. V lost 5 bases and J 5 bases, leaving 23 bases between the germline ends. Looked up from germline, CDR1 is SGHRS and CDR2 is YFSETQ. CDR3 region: CASRVLFSGSINNEQFF. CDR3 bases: TGCGCCAGCAGGGTTTTATTTTCGGGATCAATAAACAATGAGCAGTTCTTC. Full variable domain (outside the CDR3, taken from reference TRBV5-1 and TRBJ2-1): KAGVTQTPRYLIKTRGQQVTLSCSPISGHRSVSWYQQTPGQGLQFLFEYFSETQRNKGNFPGRFSGRQFSNSRSEMNVSTLELGDSALYLCASRVLFSGSINNEQFFGPGTRLTVL.

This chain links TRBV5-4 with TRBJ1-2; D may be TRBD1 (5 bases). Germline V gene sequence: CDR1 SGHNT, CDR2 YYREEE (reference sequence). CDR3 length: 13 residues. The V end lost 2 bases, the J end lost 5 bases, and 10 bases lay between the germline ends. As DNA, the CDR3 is TGTGCCAGCAGCTTTACACAGGAATATGGCTACACCTTC. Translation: CASSFTQEYGYTF.

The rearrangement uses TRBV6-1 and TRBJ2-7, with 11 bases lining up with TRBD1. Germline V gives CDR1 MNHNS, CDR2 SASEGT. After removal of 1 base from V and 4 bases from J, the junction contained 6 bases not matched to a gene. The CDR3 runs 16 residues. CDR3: CASSEVGGTGGYEQYF. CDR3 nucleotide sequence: TGTGCCAGCAGTGAAGTTGGCGGGACAGGGGGTTACGAGCAGTACTTC.

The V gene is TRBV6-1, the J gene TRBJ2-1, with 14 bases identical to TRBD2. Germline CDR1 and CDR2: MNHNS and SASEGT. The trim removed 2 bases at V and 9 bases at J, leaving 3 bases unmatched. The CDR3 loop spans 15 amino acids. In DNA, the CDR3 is TGTGCCAGCAGTGAAATGACTAGCGGGGGGGTTGAGCAGTTCTTC. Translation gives CASSEMTSGGVEQFF.

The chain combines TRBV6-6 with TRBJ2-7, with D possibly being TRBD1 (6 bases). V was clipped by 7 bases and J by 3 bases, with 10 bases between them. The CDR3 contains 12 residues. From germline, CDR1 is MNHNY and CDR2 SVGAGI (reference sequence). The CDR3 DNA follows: TGTGCCAGCACCCTAGGGGGCTACGAGCAGTACTTC. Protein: CASTLGGYEQYF.

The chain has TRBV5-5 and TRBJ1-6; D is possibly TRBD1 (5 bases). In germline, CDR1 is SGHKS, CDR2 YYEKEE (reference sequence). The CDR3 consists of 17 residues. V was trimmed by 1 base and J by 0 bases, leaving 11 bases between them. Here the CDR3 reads CASSLKGASSYNSPLHF. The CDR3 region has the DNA TGTGCCAGCAGCTTGAAAGGGGCAAGCTCCTATAATTCACCCCTCCACTTT.

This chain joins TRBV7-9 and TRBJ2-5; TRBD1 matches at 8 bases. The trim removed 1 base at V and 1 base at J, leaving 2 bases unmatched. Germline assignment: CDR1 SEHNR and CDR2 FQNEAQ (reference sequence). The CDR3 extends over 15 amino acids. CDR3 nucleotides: TGTGCCAGCAGCTTAGGAGGGACAGGCCAAGAGACCCAGTACTTC. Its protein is CASSLGGTGQETQYF.

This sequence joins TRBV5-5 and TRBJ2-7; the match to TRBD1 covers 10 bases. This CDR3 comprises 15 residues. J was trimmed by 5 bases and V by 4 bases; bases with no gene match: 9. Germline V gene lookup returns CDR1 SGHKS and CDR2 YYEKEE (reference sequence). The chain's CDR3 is CASSTMDRGRDEQYF. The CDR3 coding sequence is TGTGCCAGCAGCACCATGGACAGGGGGAGGGACGAGCAGTACTTC.

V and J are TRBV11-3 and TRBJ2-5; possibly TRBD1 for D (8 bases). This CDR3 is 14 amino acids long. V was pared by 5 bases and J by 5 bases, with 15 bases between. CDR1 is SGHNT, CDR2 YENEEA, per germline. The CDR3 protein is CASSHGQGGETQYF. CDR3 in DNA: TGTGCCAGCAGCCATGGACAGGGAGGGGAGACCCAGTACTTC.

CDR3 sequence (DNA): TGTGCCAGCAGCGAGGATGCGGGCCGGTCACCCCTCCACTTT. This sequence encodes CASSEDAGRSPLHF. The chain combines TRBV6-5 with TRBJ1-6; no firm D call. The CDR3 extends over 14 amino acids. V lost 6 bases, J lost 10 bases, and 16 bases lay in between. From germline, CDR1 is MNHEY and CDR2 SVGAGI.